This T cell receptor (beta chain) was sequenced in a study of blood T cell repertoires in COVID-19. This CDR3 spans 13 amino acids. The V gene's germline CDR1 is SGHAT and CDR2 FQNNGV. V dropped 3 bases and J dropped 2 bases, with 8 bases sitting between them. Source study methods: Nucleated cell number was recorded as an estimate derived from reference gene primer amplification. Sequenced by immunoSEQ multiplex PCR; TCRdb stores in-frame clones only, minus some. V and J calls and clone size are those listed in that table; D and trimming were worked out from the DNA. This table has over 250,000 clones, approximately 89% appearing once.

V gene TRBV11-2 combines with J gene TRBJ2-7; maybe TRBD2 (5 bases). The receptor was isolated from a woman aged 55 to 70 with acute or convalescent COVID-19. Source material: peripheral blood. The CDR3, as DNA: TGTGCCAGCAGCTTCTCCGGGACCTACGAGCAGTACTTC. This codes for CASSFSGTYEQYF.